This record looks at one T cell receptor beta chain sequence and its context. V lost 1 base and J 1 base, leaving 8 bases between the germline ends. CDR3 size: 14 residues. From germline, CDR1 is MNHEY and CDR2 SMNVEV (reference sequence). TCRdb passed the PCR reads through MiXCR, listing each CDR3 protein once. This table holds approximately 680,000 distinct CDR3 sequences, 25% found once. The source of the sample is a study of molecular identifiers for immune sequencing clone quantification. This chain joins TRBV27 and TRBJ2-7; either TRBD1 or TRBD2 may fit D (5 bases each). The sequencing sample was made of naive CD8+ T cells from blood, with Jurkat cell RNA spiked in. Subset: FACS-sorted CD8+CD4-CCR7+CD45RA+ naive T cells. This clonotype was sampled from a human donor in good health. Some libraries in this study had Jurkat cell RNA spiked in. CDR3 amino acids: CASSLWDGSYEQYF. The CDR3 DNA reads as TGTGCCAGCAGTTTATGGGACGGGTCCTACGAGCAGTACTTC.